A selection of T cell receptor beta chains follows, all from one sample in a study of blood T cell repertoires in COVID-19. The data were produced by immunoSEQ multiplex PCR, yet TCRdb's version contains in-frame clones alone and is incomplete. This sample yields 50,000 to 65,000 clones, of which less than 90% are seen a single time; approximately 16% belongs to the top ten. Specimen: peripheral blood. The receptors were gathered from a man aged 55 to 70 with COVID-19, enrolled during active disease. The CDR3 runs from the conserved cysteine through the conserved F or W. A D gene is named only where the DNA matches it firmly. A row's size may be missing; if present it is once, few, many or a size class.

j_gene	v_gene	d_gene	abundance	CDR3aa	CDR3nt
TRBJ2-1	TRBV3-1/TRBV3-2	NA	NA	CASSLSDRGNEQFF	TGTGCCAGCAGCCTTTCTGATAGAGGCAATGAGCAGTTCTTC
TRBJ2-1	TRBV9	NA	NA	CASSVGDRNNEQFF	TGTGCCAGCAGCGTAGGAGACAGGAACAATGAGCAGTTCTTC
TRBJ1-2	TRBV5-1	NA	NA	CASSPIADTNYGYTF	TGCGCCAGCAGCCCGATAGCGGACACGAACTATGGCTACACCTTC
TRBJ2-1	TRBV6-6	TRBD2	NA	CASTLAGGPNNEQFF	TGTGCCAGCACCTTAGCGGGAGGGCCAAACAATGAGCAGTTCTTC
TRBJ1-3	TRBV18	TRBD1	NA	CASSQRRQGRGNTIYF	TGTGCCAGCTCACAAAGACGACAGGGCCGGGGAAACACCATATATTTT
TRBJ2-1	TRBV15	NA	NA	CATSSPSWEDYNEQFF	TGTGCCACCAGCAGTCCCTCCTGGGAGGACTACAATGAGCAGTTCTTC
TRBJ2-1	TRBV5-1	TRBD2	once	CASSASGRFLNEQFF	TGCGCCAGCAGCGCAAGCGGGAGGTTCTTGAATGAGCAGTTCTTC
TRBJ2-7	TRBV5-4	TRBD1	NA	CASSIDRGDEQYF	TGTGCCAGCAGCATCGACAGGGGCGACGAGCAGTACTTC
TRBJ2-3	TRBV19	NA	NA	CASSIGGHGDTQYF	TGTGCCAGTAGTATAGGAGGGCACGGGGATACGCAGTATTTT
TRBJ2-1	TRBV30	NA	NA	CAWSVGGSRNEQFF	TGTGCCTGGAGTGTTGGGGGGTCTAGGAATGAGCAGTTCTTC
TRBJ2-3	TRBV5-1	TRBD2	NA	CASIRGGTDTQYF	TGCGCCAGCATACGGGGGGGCACAGATACGCAGTATTTT
TRBJ2-3	TRBV5-5	TRBD1	NA	CASSLAPRGWTSTDTQYF	TGTGCCAGCAGCTTGGCCCCCAGGGGGTGGACTAGCACAGATACGCAGTATTTT
TRBJ2-7	TRBV14	NA	few	CASSQGGPEQYF	TGTGCCAGCAGCCAAGGAGGTCCCGAGCAGTACTTC
TRBJ1-5	TRBV9	NA	NA	CASSAGEWPQHF	TGTGCCAGCAGCGCAGGCGAATGGCCCCAGCATTTT
TRBJ2-3	TRBV18	NA	NA	CASSPPIYTDTQYF	TGTGCCAGCTCACCACCTATTTACACAGATACGCAGTATTTT
TRBJ1-5	TRBV7-2	NA	once	CASSLAQGNNQPQHF	TGTGCCAGCAGCTTAGCGCAGGGCAACAATCAGCCCCAGCATTTT
TRBJ2-5	TRBV24-1	NA	NA	CATSRGRGETQYF	TGTGCCACCAGTAGGGGGAGGGGAGAGACCCAGTACTTC
TRBJ2-7	TRBV6-5	TRBD1	NA	CASRIGTDFSYEQYF	TGTGCCAGCAGAATTGGGACAGACTTCTCCTACGAGCAGTACTTC
TRBJ2-7	TRBV14	TRBD2	once	CASSQVKREYYEQYF	TGTGCCAGCAGCCAAGTTAAGCGGGAGTATTACGAGCAGTACTTC
TRBJ1-3	TRBV5-1	TRBD1	NA	CASSLAGVQGADTIYF	TGCGCCAGCAGCTTGGCCGGGGTACAGGGGGCAGACACCATATATTTT
TRBJ1-2	TRBV7-9	TRBD1	few	CASSPDRDHGYTF	TGTGCCAGCAGCCCTGACAGGGATCATGGCTACACCTTC
TRBJ2-2	TRBV7-6	NA	NA	CASTPGEADTGELFF	TGTGCCAGCACGCCCGGGGAGGCGGACACCGGGGAGCTGTTTTTT
TRBJ2-5	TRBV28	NA	NA	CASSTGNKRETQYF	TGTGCCAGCAGCACGGGGAACAAGAGGGAGACCCAGTACTTC
TRBJ1-3	TRBV28	TRBD1	NA	CASSLYHRGGGNTIYF	TGTGCCAGCAGTTTATACCACAGGGGCGGTGGAAACACCATATATTTT
TRBJ1-6	TRBV2	NA	NA	CASSYRDKGSSPLHF	TGTGCCAGCAGTTACCGGGACAAGGGATCGTCACCCCTCCACTTT
TRBJ2-1	TRBV29-1	NA	once	CSVEANHRANEQFF	TGCAGCGTTGAAGCCAACCACAGGGCCAATGAGCAGTTCTTC
TRBJ2-3	TRBV9	NA	NA	CASSVISTTDTQYF	TGTGCCAGCAGCGTAATTAGCACCACAGATACGCAGTATTTT
TRBJ2-1	TRBV6-5	TRBD1	few	CASSYSGRGRNEQFF	TGTGCCAGCAGTTACTCGGGCAGGGGGCGGAATGAGCAGTTCTTC
TRBJ2-2	TRBV11-1	NA	NA	CASSNGFAGELFF	TGTGCCAGCAGCAACGGTTTCGCCGGGGAGCTGTTTTTT
TRBJ2-5	TRBV10-1	NA	NA	CASSDAGSETQYF	TGCGCCAGCAGTGATGCGGGGTCGGAGACCCAGTACTTC
TRBJ2-5	TRBV5-6	TRBD2	NA	CASSPRLAGVETQYF	TGTGCCAGCAGCCCCAGACTAGCGGGGGTTGAGACCCAGTACTTC
TRBJ1-4	TRBV20-1	NA	NA	CSASWQGRSEKLFF	TGCAGTGCTAGTTGGCAGGGGCGGAGTGAAAAACTGTTTTTT
TRBJ1-2	TRBV18	NA	NA	CASSPRDIGNYGYTF	TGTGCCAGCTCACCCCGGGACATCGGAAACTATGGCTACACCTTC
TRBJ1-2	TRBV5-4	TRBD1	NA	CASSLPRDRVVGYTF	TGTGCCAGCAGCTTACCTCGGGACAGGGTGGTCGGCTACACCTTC
TRBJ2-2	TRBV7-9	NA	few	CASRYPGQNTGELFF	TGTGCCAGCAGGTACCCGGGACAGAACACCGGGGAGCTGTTTTTT
TRBJ1-1	TRBV2	NA	few	CASMSGGTEAFF	TGTGCCAGCATGTCCGGAGGGACTGAAGCTTTCTTT
TRBJ1-2	TRBV7-9	NA	NA	CASSLFSGFSYTF	TGTGCCAGCAGCTTATTTTCGGGGTTTAGCTACACCTTC
TRBJ1-5	TRBV7-6	TRBD1	NA	CASSLDPPFTGGVQPQHF	TGTGCCAGCAGCTTAGATCCACCCTTTACAGGGGGCGTACAGCCCCAGCATTTT
TRBJ1-5	TRBV27	NA	NA	CASTGRGGNQPQHF	TGTGCCAGCACCGGTCGGGGGGGCAATCAGCCCCAGCATTTT
TRBJ2-1	TRBV5-1	NA	NA	CASSLVPGSYNEQFF	TGCGCCAGCAGCTTGGTACCAGGCAGCTACAATGAGCAGTTCTTC
TRBJ1-2	TRBV21-1	NA	NA	CASSKAPTRGHFYGYTF	TGTGCCAGCAGCAAAGCTCCAACCCGAGGGCACTTCTATGGCTACACCTTC
TRBJ2-7	TRBV7-6	TRBD1	few	CASSSSTTGGFNSYEQYF	TGTGCCAGCAGCTCCTCCACGACAGGGGGTTTCAACTCCTACGAGCAGTACTTC
TRBJ2-7	TRBV9	NA	NA	CASSVGAGGTPYEQYF	TGTGCCAGCAGCGTAGGTGCAGGAGGGACCCCCTACGAGCAGTACTTC
TRBJ2-1	TRBV27	TRBD1	once	CASSSYDRDNEQFF	TGTGCCAGCAGTAGCTACGACAGGGACAATGAGCAGTTCTTC